This is a list of T cell receptor beta chains from one sample in a study of cytotoxic CD8 clonotypes in ibrutinib-treated CLL. Repertoires were generated with immunoSEQ multiplex PCR, while TCRdb's copy carries only in-frame clones and drops some. This table holds 75,000 to 90,000 clones, around four fifths found once. Here the sequenced sample was PBMCs, taken after 24 months of ibrutinib treatment. All receptors derive from a human donor with chronic lymphocytic leukemia. CDR3s include the opening cysteine and the closing phenylalanine or tryptophan. The D gene is left open where the match is weak. Some rows mark clone size as missing; the rest say once, few, many or name a class of expanded clone.

d_call	v_call	clone_size	j_call	cdr3_aa	cdr3_nt
TRBD1	TRBV4-3	NA	TRBJ2-1	CASSPGTDSYNEQFF	TGCGCCAGCAGCCCAGGGACAGACTCCTACAATGAGCAGTTCTTC
NA	TRBV10-3	NA	TRBJ1-1	CAISEVQWGGPTEAFF	TGTGCCATCAGTGAGGTTCAGTGGGGGGGCCCCACTGAAGCTTTCTTT
NA	TRBV19	NA	TRBJ2-3	CASGGDTDTQYF	TGTGCCAGTGGGGGTGACACAGATACGCAGTATTTT
NA	TRBV4-3	NA	TRBJ2-1	CASSQDVGRRDEQFF	TGCGCCAGCAGCCAAGATGTGGGACGTAGGGATGAGCAGTTCTTC
TRBD2	TRBV5-1	NA	TRBJ2-5	CASSSGTSGLETQYF	TGCGCCAGCAGTTCCGGGACTAGCGGGTTAGAGACCCAGTACTTC
TRBD2	TRBV2	NA	TRBJ2-7	CASMPAGDYEQYF	TGTGCCAGCATGCCAGCGGGAGACTACGAGCAGTACTTC
TRBD2	TRBV7-9	NA	TRBJ2-7	CASSLSGSPNEQYF	TGTGCCAGCAGCCTGAGCGGGAGCCCAAACGAGCAGTACTTC
TRBD1	TRBV19	NA	TRBJ1-1	CASRAPWTGARQNTEAFF	TGTGCCAGTAGGGCCCCTTGGACAGGGGCTCGGCAGAACACTGAAGCTTTCTTT
NA	TRBV9	NA	TRBJ2-5	CASSVGVGGTAQETQYF	TGTGCCAGCAGCGTAGGGGTAGGAGGGACAGCACAAGAGACCCAGTACTTC
TRBD2	TRBV5-1	few	TRBJ2-2	CASSFRDAGAGELFF	TGCGCCAGCAGCTTTCGGGACGCGGGGGCCGGGGAGCTGTTTTTT
NA	TRBV9	NA	TRBJ2-7	CASSVRVANGLYEQYF	TGTGCCAGCAGCGTAAGAGTAGCTAATGGGCTCTACGAGCAGTACTTC
TRBD2	TRBV11-2	NA	TRBJ2-7	CASSLTSGSYEQYF	TGTGCCAGCAGCTTGACTAGCGGGAGTTACGAGCAGTACTTC
TRBD1	TRBV10-2	NA	TRBJ2-1	CASRMGQGTGNEQFF	TGCGCCAGCAGAATGGGACAGGGGACGGGCAATGAGCAGTTCTTC
NA	TRBV5-1	NA	TRBJ1-1	CASSLLSAVETEAFF	TGCGCCAGCAGCTTGTTAAGCGCGGTAGAAACTGAAGCTTTCTTT
NA	TRBV7-3	NA	TRBJ2-1	CASSAGPYNEQFF	TGTGCCAGCAGCGCCGGGCCGTACAATGAGCAGTTCTTC
NA	TRBV6-1	NA	TRBJ2-2	CASRKDSPNTGELFF	TGTGCCAGCAGGAAGGACAGCCCGAACACCGGGGAGCTGTTTTTT
NA	TRBV19	NA	TRBJ1-2	CASSIANAPAGYTF	TGTGCCAGTAGTATAGCGAATGCCCCCGCTGGCTACACCTTC
TRBD1	TRBV5-4	once	TRBJ2-7	CASSKGQPYEQYF	TGTGCCAGCAGCAAGGGACAGCCCTACGAGCAGTACTTC
TRBD2	TRBV28	NA	TRBJ2-1	CASSPILAGVGNEQFF	TGTGCCAGCAGTCCCATCCTAGCGGGAGTTGGAAATGAGCAGTTCTTC
TRBD1	TRBV7-6	few	TRBJ2-7	CASSLGDRGRYEQYF	TGTGCCAGCAGCTTAGGGGACAGGGGGCGGTACGAGCAGTACTTC
NA	TRBV28	NA	TRBJ2-3	CASSFRITDTQYF	TGTGCCAGCAGTTTTAGGATCACAGATACGCAGTATTTT
NA	TRBV18	NA	TRBJ1-4	CASSPGSGEKLFF	TGTGCCAGCTCACCAGGGTCGGGCGAAAAACTGTTTTTT
TRBD1	TRBV6-6	NA	TRBJ2-7	CASSEPGQGGYEQYF	TGTGCCAGCAGCGAACCGGGACAGGGTGGATACGAGCAGTACTTC
NA	TRBV27	few	TRBJ2-7	CASRRSTDPAYEQYF	TGTGCCAGCAGAAGGAGCACGGACCCAGCCTACGAGCAGTACTTC
NA	TRBV5-1	NA	TRBJ2-7	CASSQNSFEQYF	TGCGCCAGCAGCCAAAACTCGTTCGAGCAGTACTTC
TRBD2	TRBV6-1	NA	TRBJ2-1	CASSGTSAIHNEQFF	TGTGCCAGCAGCGGGACTAGCGCTATCCACAATGAGCAGTTCTTC
NA	TRBV4-1	NA	TRBJ2-1	CASSQDLLGGRSGEQFF	TGCGCCAGCAGCCAAGATCTCTTAGGGGGGAGAAGCGGTGAGCAGTTCTTC
TRBD2	TRBV4-3	once	TRBJ2-7	CASSQGSGGEGSEQYF	TGCGCCAGCAGCCAAGGGTCAGGTGGGGAGGGGTCCGAGCAGTACTTC
NA	TRBV4-2	NA	TRBJ2-7	CASSQESEQYF	TGTGCCAGCAGCCAAGAATCCGAGCAGTACTTC
NA	TRBV7-2	NA	TRBJ1-5	CASSLQTGGNQPQHF	TGTGCCAGCAGCTTACAGACCGGGGGGAATCAGCCCCAGCATTTT
NA	TRBV28	NA	TRBJ2-6	CASRGHHSGANVLTF	TGTGCCAGCAGGGGGCACCACTCTGGGGCCAACGTCCTGACTTTC
TRBD2	TRBV5-1	NA	TRBJ2-3	CASGPSGSNTDTQYF	TGCGCCAGCGGTCCTAGCGGGAGTAACACAGATACGCAGTATTTT
TRBD1	TRBV2	NA	TRBJ1-4	CASSEDGTGDRLFF	TGTGCCAGCAGTGAAGACGGGACAGGGGATAGACTGTTTTTT